This T cell receptor beta chain was observed in a study of T cell repertoires in cytomegalovirus infection. Study-level information: Both CMV infection and a matching HLA type were indicated by public TCR beta signatures.

Trimming stripped 2 bases from V and 1 base from J, with 23 bases between. In germline, CDR1 is SGHDN, CDR2 FVKESK. The CDR3 has 19 amino acids. This clonotype was counted at least ten times. TCRdb analysed the reads with MiXCR anew, one entry per CDR3 protein. The sample holds roughly 240,000 distinct CDR3 sequences, 5% to 8.5% seen once. Sequenced: PBMCs. The rearrangement joins TRBV14 to TRBJ2-5, with D tentatively TRBD2 (8 bases). The source is a human donor in good health (CMV status not recorded). Some clones in this sample may be carry-over from other donors' samples. CDR3 bases: TGTGCCAGCAGCCAACGGGTAGCGGGACAGCTATTGGCCCAAGAGACCCAGTACTTC. Its protein is CASSQRVAGQLLAQETQYF. Variable domain in full (rest from reference TRBV14 and TRBJ2-5): EAGVTQFPSHSVIEKGQTVTLRCDPISGHDNLYWYRRVMGKEIKFLLHFVKESKQDESGMPNNRFLAERTGGTYSTLKVQPAELEDSGVYFCASSQRVAGQLLAQETQYFGPGTRLLVL.